The 20 T cell receptor beta chains listed next were all sequenced from one sample in a study of blood T cell repertoires in COVID-19. Using immunoSEQ multiplex PCR, the repertoire was profiled, and TCRdb retains in-frame clones only, with some absent. Here the sample spans 250,000 to 300,000 clones, roughly 80% being singletons. Sequenced input: PBMCs or T cells enriched from blood (not recorded which). Every receptor here comes from a man aged 35 to 55 who had been exposed to COVID-19.

This chain joins TRBV6-1 and TRBJ1-5; the D is unclear. Germline CDR1 reads MNHNS; CDR2 reads SASEGT. CDR3 size: 10 residues. V shed 3 bases and J shed 9 bases, with 3 bases lying between them. In DNA form, the CDR3 reads TGTGCCAGCAGTGACAGGCCCCAGCATTTT. The encoded protein is CASSDRPQHF.

This clone was observed once. The rearrangement links TRBV5-1 to TRBJ1-4, with 8 bases fitting TRBD1. V gave up 0 bases and J gave up 7 bases; unmatched junction bases: 8. The CDR3 is 16 residues long. Germline loops: CDR1 SGHRS, CDR2 YFSETQ. The CDR3: CASSLAQGGGIEKLFF. The CDR3 region has the DNA TGCGCCAGCAGCTTGGCACAGGGGGGAGGGATTGAAAAACTGTTTTTT.

In this sample, this clone turned up once. The chain combines TRBV5-4 with TRBJ2-3; 12 nucleotides line up with TRBD2. V trimming: 4 bases; J trimming: 1 base; junction bases outside the gene matches: 10. The CDR3 contains 18 residues. Germline CDR1 and CDR2: SGHNT and YYREEE (reference sequence). The CDR3 bases are TGTGCCAGCAGCAGGGGGCTAGCGGGAGGGATCGGCACAGATACGCAGTATTTT. Translation: CASSRGLAGGIGTDTQYF.

The chain has TRBV6-5 and TRBJ2-7, with D tentatively TRBD1 (5 bases). V lost 5 bases and J 5 bases, leaving 10 bases between the germline ends. Germline loops: CDR1 MNHEY, CDR2 SVGAGI. This CDR3 is built from 12 residues. CDR3 region: CASSTKGDEQYF. The CDR3, as DNA: TGTGCCAGCAGTACCAAAGGGGACGAGCAGTACTTC.

This chain joins TRBV3-1 (or the pseudogene TRBV3-2) and TRBJ2-7, with 12 bases lining up with TRBD1. Germline V gives CDR1 LGHDT, CDR2 YNNKEL (reference sequence). The V segment lost 8 bases and the J segment 7 bases; nucleotides outside the gene matches: 12. The CDR3 is made up of 15 amino acids. The CDR3 nucleotides are TGTGCCAGCGCTATCCGGGACAGGGGGCGCGGAGAGCAGTACTTC. Protein product: CASAIRDRGRGEQYF.

Many counts were recorded for this clone. CDR3: CASGLAGSEQYF. The CDR3 DNA follows: TGTGCCAGCGGACTAGCGGGATCCGAGCAGTACTTC. The genes are TRBV2 and TRBJ2-7, with 12 positions matching TRBD2. V trimming: 8 bases; J trimming: 6 bases; junction bases outside the gene matches: 2. CDR3 size: 12 residues. Germline V lookup: CDR1 SNHLY, CDR2 FYNNEI. Full variable domain (rest looked up from reference TRBV2 and TRBJ2-7): EPEVTQTPSHQVTQMGQEVILRCVPISNHLYFYWYRQILGQKVEFLVSFYNNEISEKSEIFDDQFSVERPDGSNFTLKIRSTKLEDSAMYFCASGLAGSEQYFGPGTRLTVT.

The V call is TRBV5-8, the J call TRBJ1-5; D possibly corresponds to TRBD1 (6 bases). The CDR3 has 12 residues. Germline CDR1 reads SGHTS; CDR2 reads YDEGEE. Between the trimmed V and J ends, which lost 9 bases and 3 bases, there was a span of 10 bases. CDR3 sequence (DNA): TGTGCCACCCAGGGGAACAATCAGCCCCAGCATTTT. This codes for CATQGNNQPQHF.

The gene calls are TRBV7-3 and TRBJ2-1, with TRBD1 identical over 9 bases. CDR1 and CDR2 (germline): SGHTA, FQGTGA. V was pared by 0 bases and J by 6 bases, with 3 bases of the junction left unmatched. The CDR3 runs to 15 residues. CDR3 sequence reads: CASSLTGQGSNEQFF. CDR3 nucleotide sequence: TGTGCCAGCAGCTTAACGGGACAGGGCTCCAATGAGCAGTTCTTC.

The chain recombines TRBV19 with TRBJ2-7; possible D gene TRBD1, 6 bases. The CDR3 length is 13 residues. Germline loops: CDR1 LNHDA, CDR2 SQIVND (reference sequence). Trimming stripped 6 bases from V and 2 bases from J, with 11 bases between. CDR3 DNA: TGTGCCAGTAGCGGACAGCAAACCTACGAGCAGTACTTC. Residues: CASSGQQTYEQYF.

This chain uses TRBV19 with TRBJ2-1, with 8 positions matching TRBD2. The CDR3 consists of 18 residues. Germline V lookup: CDR1 LNHDA, CDR2 SQIVND (reference sequence). J was trimmed by 8 bases and V by 0 bases; bases with no gene match: 15. The CDR3 nucleotides are TGTGCCAGTAGTATAGATCTCGCGGGAGGCCGTTTTTCGGATGAGCAGTTCTTC. It translates to CASSIDLAGGRFSDEQFF.

The rearrangement joins TRBV3-1 (or the pseudogene TRBV3-2) to TRBJ2-3; maybe TRBD1 (6 bases). V gave up 0 bases and J gave up 3 bases, with 13 bases separating them. Germline values: CDR1 LGHDT, CDR2 YNNKEL (reference sequence). The CDR3 has 16 amino acids. The CDR3 here is CASSQDLVGGTDTQYF. CDR3 nucleotide sequence: TGTGCCAGCAGCCAAGATCTCGTAGGGGGAACAGATACGCAGTATTTT.

This clone was seen a single time. The chain has TRBV6-4 and TRBJ2-2, with TRBD2 identical over 10 bases. The length of the CDR3 is 15 residues. CDR1 and CDR2 (germline): MRHNA, SNTAGT. V dropped 4 bases and J dropped 7; count of bases not matched to a gene: 6. The CDR3 region has the DNA TGTGCCAGCAGTGCTGGGACTAGCGACGGCGGGGAGCTGTTTTTT. Translation gives CASSAGTSDGGELFF.

The chain couples TRBV27 to TRBJ2-3, with D unresolved. The V gene's germline CDR1 is MNHEY and CDR2 SMNVEV (reference sequence). The CDR3 length is 15 residues. The V gene lost 10 bases and the J gene lost 1 base, with 18 bases spanning the gap. Written as DNA, the CDR3 is TGTGCCACCCCGGAACAGCCCATTGGCACAGATACGCAGTATTTT. It yields the protein CATPEQPIGTDTQYF.

The V gene is TRBV11-2, the J gene TRBJ2-3; 8 bases align to TRBD2. V lost 2 bases and J lost 1; bases outside the gene matches: 8. CDR3 length: 17 residues. Germline V lookup: CDR1 SGHAT, CDR2 FQNNGV. CDR3 in DNA: TGTGCCAGCAGCTTACAGCGGGAGATGCTTGGCACAGATACGCAGTATTTT. The encoded protein is CASSLQREMLGTDTQYF.

The J gene is TRBJ1-5, the V gene TRBV24-1; maybe TRBD1 (6 bases). The CDR3 sequence is 14 residues long. The germline V and J ends were trimmed by 2 bases and 5 bases, with 9 bases remaining between them. Germline V gives CDR1 KGHDR, CDR2 SFDVKD. The CDR3 sequence is CATSDSRQDQPQHF. Written as DNA, the CDR3 is TGTGCCACCAGTGATTCGCGACAGGATCAGCCCCAGCATTTT.

The rearrangement links TRBV5-1 to TRBJ2-5, with 10 bases aligning to TRBD2. The CDR3 spans 16 residues. The germline CDR1 and CDR2 sequences are SGHRS and YFSETQ. V shed 1 base and J 4 bases; nucleotides not matched to a gene: 7. The CDR3 loop is CASSLWESGRGETQYF. CDR3 in DNA: TGCGCCAGCAGCTTGTGGGAAAGCGGGAGGGGAGAGACCCAGTACTTC.

The V gene is TRBV21-1, the J gene TRBJ2-2; the D call of TRBD1 is as the table states it, not checked on the DNA. TRBV21-1 is a listed pseudogene. This CDR3 is built from 14 residues. CDR3 bases: TGTGCCAGCAGCTCGGGACACTTCGCCGGGGAGCTGTTTTTT. Translated, it gives CASSSGHFAGELFF.

This chain links TRBV5-5 with TRBJ1-1; tentative D call: TRBD1 (6 bases). Trimming left V 4 bases short and J 6 bases short, with 16 bases between. The CDR3 is made up of 14 amino acids. From germline, CDR1 is SGHKS and CDR2 YYEKEE (reference sequence). In DNA, the CDR3 is TGTGCCAGCAGCCGGCTCCGGGGGGCGCCTGAAGCTTTCTTT. This gives the protein CASSRLRGAPEAFF.

This sequence joins TRBV2 and TRBJ1-6; TRBD1 is a possible D gene (6 bases). The CDR3 is 14 residues long. Looked up from germline, CDR1 is SNHLY and CDR2 is FYNNEI. V lost 3 bases and J 7 bases, leaving 10 bases between the germline ends. The CDR3 coding sequence is TGTGCCAGCAGTGACAGGGGCCAAAATTCACCCCTCCACTTT. Translation gives CASSDRGQNSPLHF. Variable domain in full (rest from reference TRBV2 and TRBJ1-6): EPEVTQTPSHQVTQMGQEVILRCVPISNHLYFYWYRQILGQKVEFLVSFYNNEISEKSEIFDDQFSVERPDGSNFTLKIRSTKLEDSAMYFCASSDRGQNSPLHFGNGTRLTVT.

This clone was seen only a few times. The chain couples TRBV9 to TRBJ2-7; 8 bases are shared with TRBD1. This CDR3 contains 14 residues. Losses at the gene ends were 0 bases for V and 6 bases for J; bases not matched to a gene: 5. CDR1 SGDLS and CDR2 YYNGEE come from the germline V gene. The CDR3 spells CASSVEDRVGEQYF. The CDR3 coding sequence is TGTGCCAGCAGCGTAGAGGACAGGGTCGGCGAGCAGTACTTC.